The 32 T cell receptor beta chains in this list originate from one sample, sequenced in a study of Ad26.COV2.S vaccination and SARS-CoV-2 variants. The repertoire was sequenced with immunoSEQ multiplex PCR; TCRdb's copy has only in-frame clones and lacks some. Here the sample spans about half a million clones, roughly nine tenths being singletons. Treatment given: some 19 received Ad26.COV2.S at low or high dose, single or two shots; about 5 received placebo; per-sample allocation not given. Samples came from day 63 after the first vaccine or placebo injection. The sample in question was peripheral blood, obtained in a trial of Ad26.COV2.S vaccine versus placebo. Receptors were obtained from a person aged 18-60 years who received the Ad26.COV2.S COVID-19 vaccine or a placebo.

The chain recombines TRBV9 with TRBJ1-2; D gene uncertain. V gave up 5 bases and J gave up 0 bases, with 8 bases separating them. There are 13 residues in the CDR3. Per germline, CDR1 SGDLS and CDR2 YYNGEE. CDR3 protein: CASRSGTNYGYTF. The CDR3 DNA sequence: TGTGCCAGCAGAAGTGGGACTAACTATGGCTACACCTTC.

The V call is TRBV30, the J call TRBJ1-6; D ambiguous. The CDR3 is 14 amino acids. Germline V gene lookup returns CDR1 GTSNPN and CDR2 SVGIG (reference sequence). Trimming removed 5 bases from V and 0 bases from J, with 8 bases in between. The CDR3 reads CAWDVSSYNSPLHF. The DNA of the CDR3 is TGTGCCTGGGACGTGAGCTCCTATAATTCACCCCTCCACTTT.

The V call is TRBV19, the J call TRBJ2-3; D is ambiguous. Per the germline V gene, CDR1 is LNHDA and CDR2 is SQIVND (reference sequence). The CDR3 runs 13 residues. V was trimmed by 3 bases and J by 0 bases, leaving 4 bases between them. The DNA of the CDR3 is TGTGCCAGTAGTATGCCGAGCACAGATACGCAGTATTTT. It translates to CASSMPSTDTQYF.

The chain recombines TRBV7-9 with TRBJ1-3, with D unresolved. This CDR3 is built from 17 residues. From germline, CDR1 is SEHNR and CDR2 FQNEAQ (reference sequence). V was pared by 5 bases and J by 1 base, with 18 bases between. The CDR3 sequence: CASSLAVAVASGNTIYF. CDR3 DNA sequence: TGTGCCAGCAGCCTGGCGGTGGCAGTCGCTTCTGGAAACACCATATATTTT.

The chain uses TRBV19 and TRBJ2-7; TRBD1 matches 9 bases. Unmatched junction bases numbered 4, after V lost 2 bases and J lost 5 bases. This CDR3 region has 14 residues. Germline CDR1 reads LNHDA; CDR2 reads SQIVND (reference sequence). The CDR3 spells CASSITGGGHEQYF. The CDR3 DNA is TGTGCCAGTAGTATAACAGGGGGCGGGCACGAGCAGTACTTC.

Points on this clone: The sample holds other DNA sequences that translate to the same CDR3. The V call is TRBV12-3 or TRBV12-4, the J call TRBJ1-1; D is unclear. This CDR3 region has 13 residues. Trimming took off 1 base at V and 2 bases at J, with 5 bases between the two ends. The CDR3 loop reads CASSLVGNTEAFF. CDR3 coding DNA: TGTGCCAGCAGTTTAGTGGGAAACACTGAAGCTTTCTTT.

V and J are TRBV3-1 (or the pseudogene TRBV3-2) and TRBJ1-2; unclear D gene. Germline assignment: CDR1 LGHDT and CDR2 YNNKEL (reference sequence). The CDR3 is made up of 15 amino acids. V lost 0 bases, J lost 6 bases, and 14 bases lay in between. For the CDR3, the DNA is TGTGCCAGCAGCCAAGATCTCAGTGGCGACAATGGCTACACCTTC. Amino acids: CASSQDLSGDNGYTF.

This chain joins TRBV3-1 (or the pseudogene TRBV3-2) and TRBJ1-2; possibly TRBD1 for D (5 bases). Germline V gene sequence: CDR1 LGHDT, CDR2 YNNKEL (reference sequence). CDR3 size: 14 residues. The V and J ends lost 3 bases and 0 bases respectively, with 8 bases between them. The CDR3 here is CASSHRQPNYGYTF. The CDR3 DNA reads as TGTGCCAGCAGCCACAGACAGCCTAACTATGGCTACACCTTC.

The rearrangement joins TRBV28 to TRBJ1-6, with D possibly TRBD1 on 5 matching bases. V gave up 10 bases and J gave up 0 bases, with 10 bases separating them. The CDR3 loop spans 14 amino acids. Germline CDR1 reads MDHEN; CDR2 reads SYDVKM. Here the CDR3 reads CAIRQSSYNSPLHF. CDR3 DNA sequence: TGTGCCATCCGACAGAGCTCCTATAATTCACCCCTCCACTTT.

This chain uses TRBV5-6 with TRBJ2-7; 7 bases match TRBD2. In germline, CDR1 is SGHDT, CDR2 YYEEEE. CDR3 length equals 18 residues. After removal of 0 bases from V and 9 bases from J, the junction contained 21 bases not matched to a gene. The CDR3 DNA reads TGTGCCAGCAGCTTGGATGGGGGGACTATTCGGGGATACGATCGGCAGTACTTC. Translation gives CASSLDGGTIRGYDRQYF. The variable domain in full, with the rest retrieved from reference TRBV5-6 and TRBJ2-7, is DAGVTQSPTHLIKTRGQQVTLRCSPKSGHDTVSWYQQALGQGPQFIFQYYEEEERQRGNFPDRFSGHQFPNYSSELNVNALLLGDSALYLCASSLDGGTIRGYDRQYFGPGTRLTVT.

A few counts support this clone. The chain uses TRBV18 and TRBJ1-1; D remains ambiguous. The CDR3 sequence is 14 residues long. Germline loops: CDR1 KGHSH, CDR2 LQKENI. V lost 4 bases, J lost 3 bases, and 12 bases lay in between. For the CDR3, the DNA is TGTGCCAGCTCACGGCTTGGGTGGGACACTGAAGCTTTCTTT. Protein product: CASSRLGWDTEAFF.

This chain links TRBV28 with TRBJ1-6; D is perhaps TRBD1 (5 bases). The CDR3 runs 14 residues. The germline V and J ends were trimmed by 2 bases and 11 bases, with 13 bases remaining between them. CDR1 and CDR2 (germline): MDHEN, SYDVKM. In nucleotides, the CDR3 is TGTGCCAGCAGTTTAAATCAGGGTTTGGCACCCCTCCACTTT. Its protein is CASSLNQGLAPLHF.

The CDR3 DNA is TGTGCCAGCAGCAATGGGAGATCACCCCTCCACTTT. This codes for CASSNGRSPLHF. The chain combines TRBV3-1 (or the pseudogene TRBV3-2) with TRBJ1-6; D uncertain. Trimming took 5 bases from V and 10 from J, leaving 9 bases between them. The germline V gene encodes CDR1 LGHDT and CDR2 YNNKEL (reference sequence). The CDR3 extends over 12 amino acids.

The rearrangement joins TRBV6-2 or TRBV6-3 to TRBJ1-2; D gene uncertain. CDR1 is MNHEY, CDR2 SVGEGT, per germline. The V gene lost 6 bases and the J gene lost 3 bases, with 11 bases spanning the gap. This CDR3 has 13 amino acids. The CDR3 loop is CASSRLMDYGYTF. The CDR3 nucleotides are TGTGCCAGCAGCCGTTTAATGGACTATGGCTACACCTTC.

The rearrangement joins TRBV9 to TRBJ1-1; unclear D gene. Germline V CDR1 and CDR2: SGDLS, YYNGEE. This CDR3 has 16 residues. Trimming took off 4 bases at V and 1 base at J, with 17 bases between the two ends. The CDR3: CASSPLSADGNTEAFF. The CDR3 bases are TGTGCCAGCAGCCCTCTATCCGCGGACGGGAACACTGAAGCTTTCTTT.

The chain links TRBV21-1 to TRBJ2-7; the table's D call TRBD1 went unverified against the DNA. TRBV21-1 is a documented pseudogene. The CDR3 length is 17 residues. The CDR3 is CASSKAYGRALPYEQYF. In DNA, the CDR3 is TGTGCCAGCAGCAAAGCTTACGGCAGGGCGCTGCCTTACGAGCAGTACTTC.

This CDR3 is CASSHGGNTEAFF. CDR3 DNA sequence: TGTGCCAGCAGCCACGGCGGGAACACTGAAGCTTTCTTT. This chain uses TRBV11-2 with TRBJ1-1; D is unresolved. V dropped 5 bases and J dropped 1 base, with 8 bases sitting between them. This CDR3 is 13 amino acids long. Germline CDR1 SGHAT, CDR2 FQNNGV.

J is TRBJ2-3 and V is TRBV9; 9 nucleotides line up with TRBD1. From germline, CDR1 is SGDLS and CDR2 YYNGEE. The V segment lost 0 bases and the J segment 5 bases; nucleotides outside the gene matches: 4. The CDR3 contains 15 residues. The CDR3 here is CASSVEGQGGDTQYF. Written as DNA, the CDR3 is TGTGCCAGCAGCGTAGAGGGACAGGGAGGAGATACGCAGTATTTT.

This clone came up a few times. The chain recombines TRBV5-1 with TRBJ1-1; 10 bases agree with TRBD1. Trimming at V came to 1 base and at J to 10 bases, leaving 13 bases not matched to a gene. Germline CDR1 is SGHRS and CDR2 is YFSETQ. This CDR3 is 16 amino acids long. The DNA of the CDR3 is TGCGCCAGCAGCTTGCCCTTCCGGGGACAGGGGCGACGAGCTTTCTTT. It yields the protein CASSLPFRGQGRRAFF.

This chain uses TRBV7-2 with TRBJ2-2, with TRBD1 matching over 8 bases. With V trimmed by 5 bases and J by 3 bases, 11 bases remained unmatched. The germline gives CDR1 SGHTA, CDR2 FQGNSA. The CDR3 contains 17 residues. CDR3 nucleotides: TGTGCCAGCAGCCATGACAGGGGCGCTGACCACACCGGGGAGCTGTTTTTT. Its protein product is CASSHDRGADHTGELFF.

This clone has a handful of counts. V usage is TRBV19 and J usage is TRBJ1-2, with TRBD1 as a possible D gene (6 bases). Trimming cost V 10 bases and J 7 bases, with 16 bases left between them. There are 12 residues in the CDR3. The V gene's germline CDR1 is LNHDA and CDR2 SQIVND (reference sequence). The CDR3 nucleotides read TGTGCCACTGTGAAGGGGGAAATTGGCTACACCTTC. It translates to CATVKGEIGYTF.

The J gene is TRBJ1-2, the V gene TRBV27; 9 nucleotides match TRBD1. V lost 8 bases to trimming and J lost 7 bases; unmatched junction nucleotides: 2. Germline CDR1 reads MNHEY; CDR2 reads SMNVEV (reference sequence). The CDR3 consists of 11 residues. CDR3 coding DNA: TGTGCCAGCGGGACAGGGCCTGGCTACACCTTC. Its protein product is CASGTGPGYTF.

The genes are TRBV6-2 or TRBV6-3 and TRBJ1-4, with D tentatively TRBD1 (5 bases). V lost 1 base, J lost 2 bases, and 8 bases lay in between. This CDR3 spans 15 amino acids. The germline V gene has CDR1 MNHEY and CDR2 SVGEGT. The CDR3, as DNA: TGTGCCAGCAGTTACTGGGGCCCGACTAATGAAAAACTGTTTTTT. Its translation: CASSYWGPTNEKLFF.

This chain joins TRBV18 and TRBJ1-1; D might be TRBD1 (5 bases). CDR3 length equals 15 residues. Looked up from germline, CDR1 is KGHSH and CDR2 is LQKENI. V was pared by 3 bases and J by 4 bases, with 15 bases between. In DNA, the CDR3 is TGTGCCAGCTCACCGTCGGCAGGGCGAGGCACTGAAGCTTTCTTT. Translation gives CASSPSAGRGTEAFF.

The rearrangement joins TRBV2 to TRBJ1-5; D uncertain. With 5 bases removed from V and 2 bases from J, the gap between germline ends came to 10 bases. This CDR3 has 14 residues. Germline V lookup: CDR1 SNHLY, CDR2 FYNNEI. The CDR3: CASSSQRGNQPQHF. The CDR3 DNA reads as TGTGCCAGCAGTTCCCAAAGGGGCAATCAGCCCCAGCATTTT.

This chain uses TRBV11-2 with TRBJ1-2; D not certain. The V gene lost 1 base and the J gene lost 10 bases, with 10 bases spanning the gap. Germline V gene data show CDR1 as SGHAT and CDR2 as FQNNGV. This CDR3 comprises 12 residues. The CDR3 nucleotides read TGTGCCAGCAGCTTAGGAGTGTCCACCTACACCTTC. Encoded protein: CASSLGVSTYTF.

The chain combines TRBV6-6 with TRBJ1-2; the match to TRBD1 covers 7 bases. CDR1 MNHNY and CDR2 SVGAGI come from the germline V gene (reference sequence). The CDR3 is 14 amino acids. Trimming at V came to 9 bases and at J to 2 bases, leaving 9 bases not matched to a gene. For the CDR3, the DNA is TGTGCCAGTTTTGGAGGGACAGCAAACTATGGCTACACCTTC. Its translation: CASFGGTANYGYTF.

V and J are TRBV18 and TRBJ2-2; D remains unclear. V was cut by 5 bases and J by 5 bases, with 6 bases left in between. Looked up from germline, CDR1 is KGHSH and CDR2 is LQKENI. CDR3 length: 12 residues. The CDR3 sequence is CASSFGTGELFF. The CDR3 nucleotides are TGTGCCAGCTCATTCGGTACCGGGGAGCTGTTTTTT.

The chain recombines TRBV7-3 with TRBJ2-3, with TRBD2 matching over 8 bases. This CDR3 has 18 amino acids. Germline V gene data show CDR1 as SGHTA and CDR2 as FQGTGA. V trimming: 5 bases; J trimming: 4 bases; junction bases outside the gene matches: 17. The CDR3 protein is CASSPHPLPGGKADTQYF. In nucleotides, the CDR3 is TGTGCCAGCAGCCCCCACCCCCTTCCGGGGGGGAAGGCAGATACGCAGTATTTT.

The gene calls are TRBV18 and TRBJ1-2, with TRBD1 identical over 9 bases. This CDR3 is 13 amino acids long. Losses at the gene ends were 3 bases for V and 7 bases for J; bases not matched to a gene: 3. Germline CDR1 KGHSH, CDR2 LQKENI. CDR3 DNA: TGTGCCAGCTCACCCGGGACAGGGTTTGGCTACACCTTC. This gives the protein CASSPGTGFGYTF.

This chain uses TRBV30 with TRBJ2-3; either TRBD1 or TRBD2 may supply D (5 bases each). The V gene's germline CDR1 is GTSNPN and CDR2 SVGIG (reference sequence). The CDR3 loop spans 14 amino acids. The V end lost 2 bases, the J end lost 0 bases, and 9 bases lay between the germline ends. CDR3 in DNA: TGTGCCTGGAGTCGGGGCGGAAGCACAGATACGCAGTATTTT. Translating gives CAWSRGGSTDTQYF.

The chain links TRBV7-2 to TRBJ1-3, with D maybe TRBD1 (6 bases). Trimming left V 1 base short and J 2 bases short, with 6 bases between. CDR3 length: 14 amino acids. Germline V gene data show CDR1 as SGHTA and CDR2 as FQGNSA. DNA for the CDR3: TGTGCCAGCAGCTTAGGGGACACTGGAAACACCATATATTTT. Translating it yields CASSLGDTGNTIYF.